Below, one T cell receptor beta chain is given with its context. This sample was taken from a study of blood T cells in healthy people across ages. Sample-barcoded 5' priming and a J-beta primer mix drove a second PCR of roughly 7 to 11 cycles. TCRdb re-derived calls from the 5' RACE reads in MiXCR, one entry per CDR3 protein. The sample lists some 1,500,000 distinct CDR3 sequences; around 40% were seen once. Isolated per sample were at least 7 million PBMCs. The V gene's germline CDR1 is DFQATT and CDR2 SNEGSKA (reference sequence). V shed 5 bases and J 3 bases; nucleotides not matched to a gene: 4. CDR3 length: 14 residues.

Sample: blood. The J gene is TRBJ2-7, the V gene TRBV20-1, with TRBD2 matching 13 bases. This sequence originates from a woman aged 18-29 years in good health. The CDR3 is CSADGLAGVYEQYF. The CDR3 DNA reads as TGCAGTGCTGACGGACTAGCGGGAGTCTACGAGCAGTACTTC.